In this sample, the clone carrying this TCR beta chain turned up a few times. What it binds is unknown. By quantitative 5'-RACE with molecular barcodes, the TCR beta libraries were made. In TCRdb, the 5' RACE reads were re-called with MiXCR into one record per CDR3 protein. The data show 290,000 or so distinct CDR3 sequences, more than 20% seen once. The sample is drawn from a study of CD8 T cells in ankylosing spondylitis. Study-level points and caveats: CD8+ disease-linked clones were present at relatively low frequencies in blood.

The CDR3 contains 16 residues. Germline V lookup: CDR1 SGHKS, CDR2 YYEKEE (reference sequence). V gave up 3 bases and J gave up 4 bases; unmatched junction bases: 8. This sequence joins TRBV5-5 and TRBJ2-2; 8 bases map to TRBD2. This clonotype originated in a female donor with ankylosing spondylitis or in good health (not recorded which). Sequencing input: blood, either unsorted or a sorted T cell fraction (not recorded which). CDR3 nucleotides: TGTGCCAGCAGCTCGCCGGGAGGGTTGAGCACCGGGGAGCTGTTTTTT. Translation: CASSSPGGLSTGELFF. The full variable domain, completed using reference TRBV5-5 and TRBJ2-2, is DAGVTQSPTHLIKTRGQQVTLRCSPISGHKSVSWYQQVLGQGPQFIFQYYEKEERGRGNFPDRFSARQFPNYSSELNVNALLLGDSALYLCASSSPGGLSTGELFFGEGSRLTVL.